The sequence of this T cell receptor beta chain was determined in a study of blood T cell repertoires in COVID-19. The CDR3 consists of 14 residues. The germline V gene encodes CDR1 SGDLS and CDR2 YYNGEE. The V and J ends lost 2 bases and 5 bases respectively, with 10 bases between them. Assay used: immunoSEQ multiplex PCR; TCRdb lists only in-frame clones, some missing. This sample has roughly 200,000 clones, with 70% to 90% found just once. The chain combines TRBV9 with TRBJ1-4; D may be TRBD1 (5 bases). The receptor was derived from a woman aged 70-85 years with active or convalescent COVID-19. Input material: peripheral blood. For the CDR3, the DNA is TGTGCCAGCAGCGTCGAAGGGGCAAATGAAAAACTGTTTTTT. Its translation: CASSVEGANEKLFF.